This T cell receptor beta chain was identified during a study of T cells in Graves' hyperthyroidism and ophthalmopathy. In germline, CDR1 is SGHRS, CDR2 YFSETQ. The CDR3 spans 13 residues. The germline V and J ends were trimmed by 2 bases and 5 bases, with 8 bases remaining between them. This clonotype was counted many times. From RNA transcripts, TCR beta CDR3 regions were amplified. The HTBI set primed first-round TCR CDR3 RT-PCR. One entry per CDR3 protein, called by TCRdb with MiXCR from the multiplex PCR reads. The sample lists 600,000 to 650,000 distinct CDR3 sequences, 15% to 20% occurring once. These patients, aged 18 to 65, had recently diagnosed hyperthyroidism lasting under 2 months.

The source of this sequence is a woman in her thirties with Graves' hyperthyroidism. The chain links TRBV5-1 to TRBJ2-1; a weak D match, TRBD1 (6 bases). Sequencing input: blood. The CDR3 DNA reads as TGCGCCAGCAGCTTCCAGGGGAACAATGAGCAGTTCTTC. Translating gives CASSFQGNNEQFF.